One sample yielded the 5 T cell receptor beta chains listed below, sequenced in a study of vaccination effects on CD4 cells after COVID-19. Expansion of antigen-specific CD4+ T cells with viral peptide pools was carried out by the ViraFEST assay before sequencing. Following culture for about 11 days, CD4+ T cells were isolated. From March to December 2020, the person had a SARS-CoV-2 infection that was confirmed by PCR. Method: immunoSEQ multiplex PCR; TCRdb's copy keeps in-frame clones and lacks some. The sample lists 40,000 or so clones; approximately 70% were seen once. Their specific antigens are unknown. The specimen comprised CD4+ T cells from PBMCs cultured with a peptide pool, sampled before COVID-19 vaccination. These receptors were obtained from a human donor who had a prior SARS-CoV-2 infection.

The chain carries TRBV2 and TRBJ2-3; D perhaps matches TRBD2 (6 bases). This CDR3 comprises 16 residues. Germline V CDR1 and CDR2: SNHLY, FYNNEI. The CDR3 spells CVTSRSATWGEDTQYF. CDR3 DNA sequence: TGTGTGACTAGTAGGTCAGCCACCTGGGGGGAAGATACGCAGTATTTT.

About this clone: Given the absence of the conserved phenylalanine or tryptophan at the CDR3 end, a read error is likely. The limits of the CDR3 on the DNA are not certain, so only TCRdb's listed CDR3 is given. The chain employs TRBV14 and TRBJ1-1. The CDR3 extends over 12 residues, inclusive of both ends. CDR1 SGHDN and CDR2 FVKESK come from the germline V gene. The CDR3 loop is CASSQGRGTLHL.

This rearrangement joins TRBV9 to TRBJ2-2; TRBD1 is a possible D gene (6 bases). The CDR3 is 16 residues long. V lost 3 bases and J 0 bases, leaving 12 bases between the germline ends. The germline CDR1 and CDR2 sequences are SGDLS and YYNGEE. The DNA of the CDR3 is TGTGCCAGCAGCGCTTATCGGACAGCGAACACCGGGGAGCTGTTTTTT. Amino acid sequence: CASSAYRTANTGELFF.

The CDR3 DNA follows: TGCGCCAGCAGCTTGGGTGTCTCCGAGACCCAGTACTTC. Protein sequence: CASSLGVSETQYF. The chain recombines TRBV5-1 with TRBJ2-5; no clear D gene. The germline V gene encodes CDR1 SGHRS and CDR2 YFSETQ. The CDR3 spans 13 residues. Trimming left V 0 bases short and J 5 bases short, with 8 bases between.

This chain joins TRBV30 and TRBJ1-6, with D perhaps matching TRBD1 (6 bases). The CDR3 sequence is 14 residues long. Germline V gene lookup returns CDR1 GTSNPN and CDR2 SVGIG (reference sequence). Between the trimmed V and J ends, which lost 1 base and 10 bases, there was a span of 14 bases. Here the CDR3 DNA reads TGTGCCTGGAGTGCCAGGGGAGCCGGGTCACCCCTCCACTTT. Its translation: CAWSARGAGSPLHF.